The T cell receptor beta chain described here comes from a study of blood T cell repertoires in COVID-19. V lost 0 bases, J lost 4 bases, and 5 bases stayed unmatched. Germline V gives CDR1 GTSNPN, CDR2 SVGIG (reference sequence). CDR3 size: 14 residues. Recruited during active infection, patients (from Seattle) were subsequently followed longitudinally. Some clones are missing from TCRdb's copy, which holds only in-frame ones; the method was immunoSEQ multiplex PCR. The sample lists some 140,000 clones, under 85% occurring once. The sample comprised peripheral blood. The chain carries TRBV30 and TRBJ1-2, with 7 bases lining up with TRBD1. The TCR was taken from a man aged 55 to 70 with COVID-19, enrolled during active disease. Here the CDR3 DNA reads TGTGCCTGGAGTGTTGGGACAGTTAGCTATGGCTACACCTTC. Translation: CAWSVGTVSYGYTF.